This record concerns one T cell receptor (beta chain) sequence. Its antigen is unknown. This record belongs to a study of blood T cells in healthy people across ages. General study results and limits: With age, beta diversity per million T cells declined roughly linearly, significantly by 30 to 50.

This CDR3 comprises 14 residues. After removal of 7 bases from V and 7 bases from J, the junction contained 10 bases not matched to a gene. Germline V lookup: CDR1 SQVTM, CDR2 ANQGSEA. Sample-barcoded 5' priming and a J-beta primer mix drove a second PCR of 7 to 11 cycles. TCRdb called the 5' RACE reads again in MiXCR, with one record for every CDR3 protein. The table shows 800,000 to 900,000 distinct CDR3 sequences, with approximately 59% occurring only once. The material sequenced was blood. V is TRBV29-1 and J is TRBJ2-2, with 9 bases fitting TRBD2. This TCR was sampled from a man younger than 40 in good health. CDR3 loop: CSALGSGGYGELFF. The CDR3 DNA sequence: TGCAGCGCCTTGGGTAGCGGGGGTTACGGGGAGCTGTTTTTT.